Included here is one T cell receptor (beta chain) sequence, with context. The data originate from a study of blood T cell repertoires in COVID-19. Study at large: The origin of the acute and convalescent COVID-19 samples was the United States, Italy and Spain. From T cells, B-cell-depleted T cells, or PBMCs came the material, which was cDNA or gDNA.

Sequencing was performed with immunoSEQ multiplex PCR; in TCRdb, only in-frame clones are kept and a portion is missing. The sample holds about 120,000 clones; 79% are singletons and the top ten take 37%. The CDR3 spans 17 residues. CDR1 is MNHEY, CDR2 SMNVEV, per germline (reference sequence). V shed 6 bases and J 2 bases; nucleotides not matched to a gene: 16. This clonotype was sampled from a middle-aged man with active or convalescent COVID-19. V gene TRBV27 combines with J gene TRBJ2-7; 7 bases match TRBD2. Sequenced sample: peripheral blood. This CDR3 reads CASSLKVGTTGAYEQYF. The CDR3 DNA sequence: TGTGCCAGCAGCCTTAAGGTCGGGACTACGGGGGCCTACGAGCAGTACTTC.